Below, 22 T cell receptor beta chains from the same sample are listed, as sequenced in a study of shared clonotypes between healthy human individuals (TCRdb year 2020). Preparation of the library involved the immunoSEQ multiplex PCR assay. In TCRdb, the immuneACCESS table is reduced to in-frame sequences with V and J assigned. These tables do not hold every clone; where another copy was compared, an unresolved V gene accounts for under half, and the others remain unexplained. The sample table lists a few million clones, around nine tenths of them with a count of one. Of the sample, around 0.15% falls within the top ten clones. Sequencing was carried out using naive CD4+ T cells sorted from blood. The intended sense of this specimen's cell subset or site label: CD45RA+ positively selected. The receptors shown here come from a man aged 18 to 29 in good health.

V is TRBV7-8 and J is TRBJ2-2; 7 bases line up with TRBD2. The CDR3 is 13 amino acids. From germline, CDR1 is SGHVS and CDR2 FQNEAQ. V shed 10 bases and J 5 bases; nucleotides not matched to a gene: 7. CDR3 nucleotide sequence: TGTGCCACCGATGGACTAGTTACCGGGGAGCTGTTTTTT. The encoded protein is CATDGLVTGELFF.

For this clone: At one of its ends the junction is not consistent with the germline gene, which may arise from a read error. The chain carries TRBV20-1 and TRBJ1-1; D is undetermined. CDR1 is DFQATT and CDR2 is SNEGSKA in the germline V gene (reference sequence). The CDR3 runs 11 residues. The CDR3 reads CRASRNTEAFF. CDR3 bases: TGCAGGGCTAGTAGAAACACTGAAGCTTTCTTT.

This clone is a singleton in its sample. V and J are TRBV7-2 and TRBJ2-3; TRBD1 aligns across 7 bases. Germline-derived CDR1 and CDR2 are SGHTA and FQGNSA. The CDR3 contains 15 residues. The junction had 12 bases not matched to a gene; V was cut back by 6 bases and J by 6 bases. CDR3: CASRPLNRGSDTQYF. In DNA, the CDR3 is TGTGCCAGCAGGCCCCTAAACAGGGGATCCGATACGCAGTATTTT.

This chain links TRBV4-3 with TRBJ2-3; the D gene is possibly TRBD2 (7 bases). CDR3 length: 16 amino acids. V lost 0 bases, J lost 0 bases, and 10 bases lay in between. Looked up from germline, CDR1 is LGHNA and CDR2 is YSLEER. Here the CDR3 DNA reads TGCGCCAGCAGCCAAGACGGCGGGGGCAGCACAGATACGCAGTATTTT. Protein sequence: CASSQDGGGSTDTQYF.

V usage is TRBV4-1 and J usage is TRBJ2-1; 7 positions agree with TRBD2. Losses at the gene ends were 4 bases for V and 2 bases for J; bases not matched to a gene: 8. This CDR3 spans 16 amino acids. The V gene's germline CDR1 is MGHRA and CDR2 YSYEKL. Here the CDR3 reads CASSPWGGSTYNEQFF. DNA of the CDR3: TGCGCCAGCAGCCCCTGGGGCGGGAGCACCTACAATGAGCAGTTCTTC.

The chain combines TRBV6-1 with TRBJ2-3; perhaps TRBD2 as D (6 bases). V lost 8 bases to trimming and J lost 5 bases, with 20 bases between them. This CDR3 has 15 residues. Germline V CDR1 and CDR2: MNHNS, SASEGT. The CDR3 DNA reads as TGTGCCAGCCCCCTCCCAGGTAGCGGCGGAGATACGCAGTATTTT. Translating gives CASPLPGSGGDTQYF.

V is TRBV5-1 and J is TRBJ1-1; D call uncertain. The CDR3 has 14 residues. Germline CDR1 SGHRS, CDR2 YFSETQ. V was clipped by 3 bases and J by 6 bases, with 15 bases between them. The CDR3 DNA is TGCGCCAGCAGCTCATCAGGCTATCGGCCTGAAGCTTTCTTT. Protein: CASSSSGYRPEAFF.

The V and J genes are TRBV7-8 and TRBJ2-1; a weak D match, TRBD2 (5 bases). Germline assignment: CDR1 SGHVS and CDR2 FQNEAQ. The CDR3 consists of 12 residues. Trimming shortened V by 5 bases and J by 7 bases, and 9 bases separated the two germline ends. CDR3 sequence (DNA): TGTGCCAGCAGCCTTAGCGAGAATGAGCAGTTCTTC. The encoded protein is CASSLSENEQFF. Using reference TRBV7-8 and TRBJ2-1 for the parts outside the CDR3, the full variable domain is GAGVSQSPRYKVAKRGQDVALRCDPISGHVSLFWYQQALGQGPEFLTYFQNEAQLDKSGLPSDRFFAERPEGSVSTLKIQRTQQEDSAVYLCASSLSENEQFFGPGTRLTVL.

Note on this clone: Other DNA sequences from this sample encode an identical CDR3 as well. The CDR3 DNA sequence: TGTGCCAGCTCACCACCGTCCGTCTACGAGCAGTACTTC. Translation: CASSPPSVYEQYF. The gene calls are TRBV18 and TRBJ2-7, with no clear D. This CDR3 comprises 13 residues. The germline CDR1 and CDR2 sequences are KGHSH and LQKENI. V shed 0 bases and J shed 3 bases, with 6 bases lying between them.

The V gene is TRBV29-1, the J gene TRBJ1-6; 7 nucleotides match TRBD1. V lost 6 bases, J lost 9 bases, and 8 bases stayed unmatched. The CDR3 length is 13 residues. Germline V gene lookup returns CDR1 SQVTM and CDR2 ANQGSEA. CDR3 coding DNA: TGCAGCGTCCGACAGGGCTCGGGTTCACCCCTCCACTTT. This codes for CSVRQGSGSPLHF.

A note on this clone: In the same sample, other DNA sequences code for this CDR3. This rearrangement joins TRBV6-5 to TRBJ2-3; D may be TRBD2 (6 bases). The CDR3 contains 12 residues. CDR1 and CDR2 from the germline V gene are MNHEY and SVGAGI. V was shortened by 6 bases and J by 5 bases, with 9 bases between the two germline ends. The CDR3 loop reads CASSRSGDTQYF. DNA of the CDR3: TGTGCCAGCAGCCGTAGCGGAGATACGCAGTATTTT.

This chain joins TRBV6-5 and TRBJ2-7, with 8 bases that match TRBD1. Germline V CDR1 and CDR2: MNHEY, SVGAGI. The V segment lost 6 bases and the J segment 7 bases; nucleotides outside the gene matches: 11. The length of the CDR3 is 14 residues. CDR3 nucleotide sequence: TGTGCCAGCAGGGGGATCGGGACAGGTGGGGAGCAGTACTTC. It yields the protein CASRGIGTGGEQYF.

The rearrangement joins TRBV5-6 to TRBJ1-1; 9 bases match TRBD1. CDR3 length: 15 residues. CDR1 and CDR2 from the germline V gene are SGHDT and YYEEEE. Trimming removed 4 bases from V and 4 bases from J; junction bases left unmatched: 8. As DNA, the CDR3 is TGTGCCAGCAGCGCCCCACAGGGGGCCAGCACTGAAGCTTTCTTT. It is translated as CASSAPQGASTEAFF.

As DNA, the CDR3 is TGTGCCAGCAGTCCTCACCGGGACAGCTTACCGTTCTCCTACAATGAGCAGTTCTTC. Translation: CASSPHRDSLPFSYNEQFF. The chain uses TRBV9 and TRBJ2-1; 7 bases are a match to TRBD1. This CDR3 has 19 residues. J gave up 0 bases and V 5 bases, and 17 bases lay outside the gene matches. Germline V gene sequence: CDR1 SGDLS, CDR2 YYNGEE. The complete variable domain, with remaining parts taken from reference TRBV9 and TRBJ2-1, reads DSGVTQTPKHLITATGQRVTLRCSPRSGDLSVYWYQQSLDQGLQFLIQYYNGEERAKGNILERFSAQQFPDLHSELNLSSLELGDSALYFCASSPHRDSLPFSYNEQFFGPGTRLTVL.

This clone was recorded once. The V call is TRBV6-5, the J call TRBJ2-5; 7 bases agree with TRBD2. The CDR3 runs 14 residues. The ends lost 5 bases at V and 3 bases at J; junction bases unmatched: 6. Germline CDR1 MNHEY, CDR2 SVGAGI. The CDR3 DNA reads TGTGCCAGCAGTCCCGCGGGAGCAGAAGAGACCCAGTACTTC. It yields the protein CASSPAGAEETQYF.

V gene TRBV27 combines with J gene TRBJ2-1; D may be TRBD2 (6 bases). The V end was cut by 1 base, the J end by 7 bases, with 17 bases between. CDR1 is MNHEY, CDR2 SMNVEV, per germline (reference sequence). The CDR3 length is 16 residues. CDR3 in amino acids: CASSLYLGGYTNEQFF. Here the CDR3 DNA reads TGTGCCAGCAGTTTATACTTAGGAGGGTATACAAATGAGCAGTTCTTC.

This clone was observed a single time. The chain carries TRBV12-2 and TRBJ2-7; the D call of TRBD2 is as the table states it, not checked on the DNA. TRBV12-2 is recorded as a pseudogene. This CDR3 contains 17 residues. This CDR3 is CASRLPSPGLDSYEQYF. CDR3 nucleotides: TGTGCAAGTCGCTTACCGTCTCCGGGACTAGACTCCTACGAGCAGTACTTC.

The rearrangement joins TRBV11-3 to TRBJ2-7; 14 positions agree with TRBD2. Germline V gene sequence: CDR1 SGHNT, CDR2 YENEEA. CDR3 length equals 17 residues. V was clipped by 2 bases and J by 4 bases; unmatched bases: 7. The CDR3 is CASSLSGLAGASYEQYF. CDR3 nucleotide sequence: TGTGCCAGCAGCTTATCGGGACTAGCGGGAGCGTCATACGAGCAGTACTTC. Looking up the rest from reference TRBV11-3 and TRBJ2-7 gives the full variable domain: EAGVVQSPRYKIIEKKQPVAFWCNPISGHNTLYWYLQNLGQGPELLIRYENEEAVDDSQLPKDRFSAERLKGVDSTLKIQPAELGDSAVYLCASSLSGLAGASYEQYFGPGTRLTVT.

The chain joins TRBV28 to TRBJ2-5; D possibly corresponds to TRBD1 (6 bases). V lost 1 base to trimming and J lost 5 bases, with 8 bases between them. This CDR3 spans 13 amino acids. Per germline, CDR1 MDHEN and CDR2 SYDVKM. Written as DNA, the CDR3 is TGTGCCAGCAGTTTATACAGGGATGAGACCCAGTACTTC. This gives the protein CASSLYRDETQYF.

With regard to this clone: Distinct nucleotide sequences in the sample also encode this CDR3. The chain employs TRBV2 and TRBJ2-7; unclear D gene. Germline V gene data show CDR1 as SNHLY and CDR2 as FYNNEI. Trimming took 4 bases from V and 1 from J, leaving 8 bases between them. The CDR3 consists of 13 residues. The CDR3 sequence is CASSVLGSYEQYF. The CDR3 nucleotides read TGTGCCAGCAGTGTTCTGGGGTCCTACGAGCAGTACTTC.

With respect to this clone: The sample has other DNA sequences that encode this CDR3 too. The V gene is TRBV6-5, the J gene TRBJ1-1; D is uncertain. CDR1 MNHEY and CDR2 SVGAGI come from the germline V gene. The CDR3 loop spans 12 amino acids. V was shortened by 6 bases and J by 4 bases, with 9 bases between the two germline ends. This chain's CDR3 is CASSSPGTEAFF. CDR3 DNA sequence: TGTGCCAGCAGCTCCCCGGGCACTGAAGCTTTCTTT.

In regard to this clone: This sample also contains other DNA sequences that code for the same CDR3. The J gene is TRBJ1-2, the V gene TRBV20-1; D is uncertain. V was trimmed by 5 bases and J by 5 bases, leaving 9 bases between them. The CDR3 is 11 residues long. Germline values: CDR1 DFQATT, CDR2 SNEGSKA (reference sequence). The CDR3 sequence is CSASPGYGYTF. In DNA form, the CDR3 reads TGCAGTGCTTCCCCGGGGTATGGCTACACCTTC.